Below, 9 T cell receptor beta chains from the same sample are listed, as sequenced in a study of blood T cell repertoires in COVID-19. Profiled with immunoSEQ multiplex PCR; TCRdb holds only in-frame clones, not every one. The sample lists 80,000 or so clones, roughly 85% occurring once. The specimen was peripheral blood. All receptors come from a man in his sixties with COVID-19, enrolled during active disease.

The rearrangement links TRBV2 to TRBJ1-6, with 8 bases identical to TRBD1. V gave up 3 bases and J gave up 6 bases; unmatched junction bases: 10. Germline assignment: CDR1 SNHLY and CDR2 FYNNEI. The CDR3 runs 17 residues. The CDR3 nucleotides are TGTGCCAGCAGTGATCCTCAGGGGGCGCGGAGTAATTCACCCCTCCACTTT. Its translation: CASSDPQGARSNSPLHF.

The V call is TRBV9, the J call TRBJ1-3; the D is unclear. Per germline, CDR1 SGDLS and CDR2 YYNGEE. Between the trimmed V and J ends, which lost 0 bases and 0 bases, there was a span of 13 bases. This CDR3 contains 17 residues. CDR3 loop: CASSVAAHGDSGNTIYF. The CDR3 DNA sequence: TGTGCCAGCAGCGTAGCAGCCCACGGGGACTCTGGAAACACCATATATTTT.

This chain connects TRBV6-5 to TRBJ2-3; tentative D call: TRBD1 (5 bases). Germline CDR1 reads MNHEY; CDR2 reads SVGAGI. The CDR3 has 14 residues. V lost 6 bases to trimming and J lost 0 bases, with 10 bases between them. CDR3 in amino acids: CASSTTASTDTQYF. CDR3 coding DNA: TGTGCCAGCAGCACGACAGCAAGCACAGATACGCAGTATTTT.

This clone has a single count. CDR3 residues: CASSPVGNQPQHF. The CDR3 region has the DNA TGTGCCAGCAGCCCAGTTGGCAATCAGCCCCAGCATTTT. V and J are TRBV7-2 and TRBJ1-5; D is unclear. Germline V CDR1 and CDR2: SGHTA, FQGNSA. The length of the CDR3 is 13 residues. V lost 5 bases to trimming and J lost 2 bases, with 7 bases between them.

The V and J genes are TRBV28 and TRBJ1-5; 9 bases are shared with TRBD1. The ends lost 9 bases at V and 0 bases at J; junction bases unmatched: 6. This CDR3 contains 15 residues. CDR1 and CDR2 from the germline V gene are MDHEN and SYDVKM. Here the CDR3 DNA reads TGTGCCAGTTCGACAGGGGGAAATAGCAATCAGCCCCAGCATTTT. Protein sequence: CASSTGGNSNQPQHF.

J is TRBJ2-2 and V is TRBV9; 9 bases fit TRBD1. The junction had 12 bases not matched to a gene; V was cut back by 8 bases and J by 4 bases. The CDR3 covers 16 residues. Germline CDR1 and CDR2: SGDLS and YYNGEE. The CDR3 region has the DNA TGTGCCAGTAACAAACACCGGGACAGGGTCACCGGGGAGCTGTTTTTT. Translated, it gives CASNKHRDRVTGELFF.

Worth noting for this clone: At one end the junction does not follow the germline gene, possibly because of a read error. This rearrangement joins TRBV30 to TRBJ1-6, with 7 bases aligning to TRBD1. Germline lookup yields CDR1 GTSNPN and CDR2 SVGIG (reference sequence). The CDR3 loop spans 17 amino acids. The CDR3 spells CAWSSKGASIYNSPLHF. CDR3 nucleotide sequence: TGTGCCTGGAGTTCGAAGGGGGCGAGTATCTATAATTCACCCCTCCATTTT.

J is TRBJ2-2 and V is TRBV5-1, with 13 bases that match TRBD2. V shed 4 bases and J 2 bases; nucleotides not matched to a gene: 5. Germline V gives CDR1 SGHRS, CDR2 YFSETQ. The CDR3 length is 17 residues. This CDR3 reads CASSPGLAGPNTGELFF. CDR3 DNA: TGCGCCAGCAGCCCGGGACTAGCGGGGCCTAACACCGGGGAGCTGTTTTTT.

This clone was seen a few times. The V call is TRBV12-3 or TRBV12-4, the J call TRBJ1-6; no definite D call. This CDR3 has 13 amino acids. V dropped 2 bases and J dropped 7 bases, with 6 bases sitting between them. CDR3 sequence: CASSLSTNSPLHF. In nucleotides, the CDR3 is TGTGCCAGCAGTTTATCAACAAATTCACCCCTCCACTTT.